This TCR beta chain derives from a study of T cell changes during pregnancy in multiple sclerosis. This clone was seen only once. Profiling relied on immunoSEQ multiplex PCR, and the TCRdb table lists in-frame clones only, not all of them. Of about 83,000 clones in the sample, around 93% were seen once. The starting material was PBMCs, obtained in the first trimester of pregnancy. This receptor was identified in a female donor in good health, serving as a control in a pregnancy study. Some clones in this sample may be carry-over from other donors' samples.

CDR3 DNA sequence: TGTGCCAGCAGTCCAATTGACAGTCAAGAGACCCAGTACTTC. As protein: CASSPIDSQETQYF. This chain joins TRBV27 and TRBJ2-5; D is possibly TRBD1 (5 bases). Trimming stripped 5 bases from V and 2 bases from J, with 12 bases between. The CDR3 has 14 amino acids. Germline CDR1 MNHEY, CDR2 SMNVEV (reference sequence).